This passage covers 4 T cell receptor beta chains from one sample sequenced in a study of cytomegalovirus exposure and HLA in healthy donors. 60 Vbeta and 13 Jbeta primers were used in PCR. TCRdb keeps only in-frame clones here, not all; method: immunoSEQ multiplex PCR. The sample contains about 130,000 clones, around 10% of which appear only once. The sequenced sample consisted of PBMCs. The receptor source for this set is a man aged 45-65 years in good health and CMV-seronegative.

As regards this clone: One junction end disagrees with the germline gene, perhaps due to a read error. The gene calls are TRBV6-5 and TRBJ2-7, with D perhaps TRBD2 (5 bases). Germline CDR1 and CDR2: MNHEY and SVGAGI. The CDR3 contains 14 residues. The CDR3 reads CASSYGGSSCEQYF. Written as DNA, the CDR3 is TGTGCCAGCAGTTACGGCGGGTCTTCCTGCGAGCAGTACTTC.

CDR3 sequence (DNA): TGCGCCAGCAGCCTTAAGGAGGACAGTCCTCGGGAGCAGTACTTC. The encoded protein is CASSLKEDSPREQYF. The chain recombines TRBV5-1 with TRBJ2-7; tentative D call: TRBD1 (6 bases). The germline V gene has CDR1 SGHRS and CDR2 YFSETQ. The germline V and J ends were trimmed by 4 bases and 7 bases, with 21 bases remaining between them. The CDR3 totals 15 residues.

The chain recombines TRBV12-2 with TRBJ1-6; TRBD1 is taken as the D call from the table, unchecked against the DNA. TRBV12-2 is deemed a pseudogene. The CDR3 has 23 amino acids. CDR3 nucleotides: TGTGCAAGTCGCTTCATGCAGCCGGCTAACCGGGACAGGGACTCGTGCGGGGGGTCACCCCTCCACTTT. Residues: CASRFMQPANRDRDSCGGSPLHF.

The chain employs TRBV10-3 and TRBJ2-7; TRBD2 aligns across 11 bases. CDR1 and CDR2 (germline): ENHRY, SYGVKD. The CDR3 runs to 14 residues. J was trimmed by 2 bases and V by 4 bases; bases with no gene match: 1. The CDR3 DNA follows: TGTGCCATCAGTGCACTAGCGGGAGCCTACGAGCAGTACTTC. Its protein is CAISALAGAYEQYF.